The source of this TCR beta chain is a study of blood T cell repertoires in COVID-19. Study-level background: Specimens from acute and convalescent COVID-19 originated in the United States, Italy and Spain.

V was trimmed by 4 bases and J by 1 base, leaving 12 bases between them. The CDR3 is 15 amino acids. The germline CDR1 and CDR2 sequences are SGHNT and YYREEE (reference sequence). Study processing details: Researchers report that nucleated cell counts were estimated from reference gene primer amplification. Generated by immunoSEQ multiplex PCR, the TCRdb table keeps only in-frame clones and is missing some. V and J calls and clone size are those listed in that table; D and trimming were worked out from the DNA. The sample carries 300,000 to 350,000 clones, around 90% recorded once. This rearrangement joins TRBV5-4 to TRBJ2-1; maybe TRBD1 (6 bases). The TCR originated in a woman aged 30 to 39 with COVID-19, enrolled during active disease. Sequenced sample: peripheral blood. The CDR3 protein is CASSIQGGSYNEQFF. DNA for the CDR3: TGTGCCAGCAGCATACAGGGTGGTTCCTACAATGAGCAGTTCTTC.